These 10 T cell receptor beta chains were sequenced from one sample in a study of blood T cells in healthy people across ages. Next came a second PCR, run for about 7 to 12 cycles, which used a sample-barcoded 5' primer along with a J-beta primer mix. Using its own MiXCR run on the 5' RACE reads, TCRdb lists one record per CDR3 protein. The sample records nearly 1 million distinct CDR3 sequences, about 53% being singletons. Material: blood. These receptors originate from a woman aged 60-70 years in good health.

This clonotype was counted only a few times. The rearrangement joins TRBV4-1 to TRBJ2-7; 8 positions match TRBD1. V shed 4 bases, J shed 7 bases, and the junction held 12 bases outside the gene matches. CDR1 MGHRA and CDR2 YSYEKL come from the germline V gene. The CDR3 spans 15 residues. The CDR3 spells CASSPWTGPNNEQYF. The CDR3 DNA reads TGCGCCAGCAGCCCATGGACAGGGCCTAACAATGAGCAGTACTTC.

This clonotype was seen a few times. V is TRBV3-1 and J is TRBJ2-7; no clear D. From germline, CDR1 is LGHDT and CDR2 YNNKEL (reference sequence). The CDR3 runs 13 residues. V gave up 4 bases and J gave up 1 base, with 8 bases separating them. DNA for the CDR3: TGTGCCAGCAGCCGGCCTGAGTCCTACGAGCAGTACTTC. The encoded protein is CASSRPESYEQYF.

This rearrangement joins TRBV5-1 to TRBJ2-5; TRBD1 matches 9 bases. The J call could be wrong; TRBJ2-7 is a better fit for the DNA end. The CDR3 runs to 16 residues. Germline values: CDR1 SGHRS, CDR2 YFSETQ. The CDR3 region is CASSFYPGQGTYEQYF. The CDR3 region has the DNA TGCGCCAGCAGCTTTTACCCGGGACAGGGAACCTACGAGCAGTACTTC.

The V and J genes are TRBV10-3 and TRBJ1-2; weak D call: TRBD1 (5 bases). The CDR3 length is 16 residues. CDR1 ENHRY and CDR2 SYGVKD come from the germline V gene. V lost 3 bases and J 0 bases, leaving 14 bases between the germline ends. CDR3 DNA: TGTGCCATCAGTGACGAACAGGACGGAGCTAACTATGGCTACACCTTC. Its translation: CAISDEQDGANYGYTF.

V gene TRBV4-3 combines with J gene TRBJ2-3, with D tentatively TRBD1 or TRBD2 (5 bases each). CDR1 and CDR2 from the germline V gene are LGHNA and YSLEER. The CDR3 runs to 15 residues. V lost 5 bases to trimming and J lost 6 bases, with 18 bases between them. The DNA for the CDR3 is TGCGCCAGCAGCGGGGGACGATCCGGGGAGGATACGCAGTATTTT. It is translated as CASSGGRSGEDTQYF.

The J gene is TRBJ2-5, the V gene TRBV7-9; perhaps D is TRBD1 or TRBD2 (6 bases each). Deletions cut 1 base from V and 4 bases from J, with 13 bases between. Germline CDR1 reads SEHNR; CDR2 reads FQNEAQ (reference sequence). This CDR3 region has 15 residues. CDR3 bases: TGTGCCAGCAGCTTAGGACGGGGGCTCAGAGAGACCCAGTACTTC. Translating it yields CASSLGRGLRETQYF.

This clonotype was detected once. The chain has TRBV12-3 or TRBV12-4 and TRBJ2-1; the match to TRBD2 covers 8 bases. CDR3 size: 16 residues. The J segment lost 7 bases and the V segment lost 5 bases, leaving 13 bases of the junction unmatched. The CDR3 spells CASSAEAGVVDNEQFF. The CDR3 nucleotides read TGTGCCAGCAGTGCAGAAGCGGGAGTGGTCGATAATGAGCAGTTCTTC.

The CDR3 DNA sequence: TGCGCCAGCAGCCAAGGGGCGGACCCGTACAATGAGCAGTTCTTC. Encoded protein: CASSQGADPYNEQFF. The chain recombines TRBV4-3 with TRBJ2-1, with D unresolved. The germline V and J ends were trimmed by 1 base and 4 bases, with 11 bases remaining between them. This CDR3 has 15 residues. CDR1 and CDR2 (germline): LGHNA, YSLEER.

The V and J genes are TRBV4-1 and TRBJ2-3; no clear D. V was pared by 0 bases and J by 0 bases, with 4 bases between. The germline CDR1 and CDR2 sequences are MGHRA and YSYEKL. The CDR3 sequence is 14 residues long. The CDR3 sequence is CASSQDHSTDTQYF. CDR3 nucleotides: TGCGCCAGCAGCCAAGATCATAGCACAGATACGCAGTATTTT.

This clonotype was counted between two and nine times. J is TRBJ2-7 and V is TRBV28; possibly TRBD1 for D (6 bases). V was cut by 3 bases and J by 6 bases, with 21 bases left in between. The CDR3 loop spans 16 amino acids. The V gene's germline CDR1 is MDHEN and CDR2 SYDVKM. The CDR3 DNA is TGTGCCAGCAGTTTTTCGGCAACAGGGTTTTCTGCCGAGCAGTACTTC. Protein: CASSFSATGFSAEQYF.